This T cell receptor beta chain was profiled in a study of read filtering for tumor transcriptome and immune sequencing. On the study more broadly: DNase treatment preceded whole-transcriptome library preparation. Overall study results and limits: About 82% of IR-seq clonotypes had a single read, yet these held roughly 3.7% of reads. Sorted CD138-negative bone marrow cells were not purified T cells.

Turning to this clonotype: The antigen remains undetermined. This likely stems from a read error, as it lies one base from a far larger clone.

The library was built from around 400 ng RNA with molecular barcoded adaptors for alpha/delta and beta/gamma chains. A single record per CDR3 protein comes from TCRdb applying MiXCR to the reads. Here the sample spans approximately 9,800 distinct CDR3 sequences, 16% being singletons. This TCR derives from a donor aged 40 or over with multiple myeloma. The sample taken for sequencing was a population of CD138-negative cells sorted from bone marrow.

CDR3 bases: TGTGCCATCCAGATCACTGGGGCCAACGTCCTGACTTTC. Translated: CAIQITGANVLTF. J is TRBJ2-6 and V is TRBV6-5; D is uncertain. The length of the CDR3 is 13 residues. Germline CDR1 reads MNHEY; CDR2 reads SVGAGI. Deletions cut 10 bases from V and 2 bases from J, with 9 bases between.